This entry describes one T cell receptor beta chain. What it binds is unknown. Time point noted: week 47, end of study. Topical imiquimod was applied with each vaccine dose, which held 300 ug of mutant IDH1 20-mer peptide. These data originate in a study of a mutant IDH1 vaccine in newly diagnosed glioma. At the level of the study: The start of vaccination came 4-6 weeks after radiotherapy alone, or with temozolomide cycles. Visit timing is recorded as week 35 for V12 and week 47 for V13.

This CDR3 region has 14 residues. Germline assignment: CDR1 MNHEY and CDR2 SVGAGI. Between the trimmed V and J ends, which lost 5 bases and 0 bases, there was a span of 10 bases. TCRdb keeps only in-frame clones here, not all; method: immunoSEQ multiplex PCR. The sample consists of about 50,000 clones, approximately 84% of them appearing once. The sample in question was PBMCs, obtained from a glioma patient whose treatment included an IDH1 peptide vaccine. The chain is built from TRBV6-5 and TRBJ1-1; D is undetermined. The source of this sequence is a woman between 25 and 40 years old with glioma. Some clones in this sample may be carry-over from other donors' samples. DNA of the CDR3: TGTGCCAGCAGTACCTCTTCCCTGAACACTGAAGCTTTCTTT. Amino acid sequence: CASSTSSLNTEAFF.